A selection of T cell receptor beta chains follows, all from one sample in a study of neurological immune-mediated disorders. TCRdb reanalysed the 5' RACE reads using MiXCR and keeps one entry per CDR3 protein. The table lists about 74,000 distinct CDR3 sequences, 5.2% of them singletons, with approximately 7% in the top ten. Sequencing was carried out using PBMCs. The receptor source for this set is a man between 18 and 29 years old with multiple sclerosis. Both conserved end residues are part of each CDR3. The order of the fields is D gene, clone size, J gene, V gene, CDR3 DNA, CDR3 protein. The D gene is left open where the match is weak. A row's size may be missing; if present it is once, few, many or a size class.

>-|many|TRBJ1-1|TRBV20-1
TGCAGTGCCCTACGGGACACTGAAGCTTTCTTT
CSALRDTEAFF
>TRBD1|many|TRBJ2-3|TRBV7-8
TGTGCCAGCAGCTCCGGACAGGCCACAGATACGCAGTATTTT
CASSSGQATDTQYF
>TRBD1|many|TRBJ1-4|TRBV29-1
TGCAGCGTTGAGGGACAGGGAGGGGAAAAACTGTTTTTT
CSVEGQGGEKLFF
>-|many|TRBJ1-2|TRBV20-1
TGCAGTGCTGGTTCAACTTTGAGAGGCTACACCTTC
CSAGSTLRGYTF
>-|many|TRBJ1-5|TRBV28
TGTGCCAGCAGTTTAGAGGATCAGCCCCAGAATTTT
CASSLEDQPQNF
>-|many|TRBJ1-5|TRBV6-2/TRBV6-3
TGTGCCAGCAGTAAGAGGGGTTATAGCAATCAGCCCCAGCATTTT
CASSKRGYSNQPQHF
>-|many|TRBJ1-5|TRBV5-6
TGTGCCAGCAGCTTTACAGGGACCAATCAGCCCCAGCATTTT
CASSFTGTNQPQHF
>TRBD1|few|TRBJ1-1|TRBV20-1
TGCAGTGCCGGACAGGTTCTTGGGAACACTGAAGCTTTCTTT
CSAGQVLGNTEAFF
>TRBD1|many|TRBJ1-6|TRBV20-1
TGCAGTGCTAGAGGGGGGACAGGGGGTTCACCCCTCCACTTT
CSARGGTGGSPLHF
>-|many|TRBJ2-7|TRBV2
TGTGCCAGCAGTGAAGCGGCGAAGGTGCAGTACTTC
CASSEAAKVQYF
>TRBD2|many|TRBJ2-7|TRBV6-6
TGTGCCAGCAGGGAAGATGCTAGCGGGGGCTCCTACGAGCAGTACTTC
CASREDASGGSYEQYF
>TRBD2|many|TRBJ2-6|TRBV5-6
TGTGCCAGCAGAGATGGGACTAGGCTAGCTGGGGCCAACGTCCTGACTTTC
CASRDGTRLAGANVLTF
>-|many|TRBJ2-1|TRBV6-5
TGTGCCAGCAGCCCCGGAGGCCCGGCGGCCAATGAGCAGTTCTTC
CASSPGGPAANEQFF
>TRBD1|many|TRBJ2-2|TRBV5-1
TGCGCCAGCAGCTCGGACAGGGACACCGGGGAGCTGTTTTTT
CASSSDRDTGELFF
>-|-|TRBJ1-5|TRBV3-1
TGTGCCAGCAGCCTAGGGGGGGGCGGGGATCAGCCCCAGAATTTT
CASSLGGGGDQPQNF
>TRBD1|many|TRBJ1-1|TRBV20-1
TGCAGTGCTGAGGGACAGGGGTTTGGCACTGAAGCTTTCTTT
CSAEGQGFGTEAFF
>TRBD1|many|TRBJ1-5|TRBV15
TGTGCCACCAGGGATGACAGGGGACGCTATAGCAATCAGCCCCAGAATTTT
CATRDDRGRYSNQPQNF
>TRBD1|-|TRBJ1-1|TRBV20-1
TGCAGTGCTAGGAACAGGGGATTGAACACTGAAGCTTTCTTT
CSARNRGLNTEAFF
>TRBD1|-|TRBJ1-6|TRBV10-3
TGTGCCATCGCCCGAGGACAGGCAAATTCACCCCTCAACTTT
CAIARGQANSPLNF
>-|many|TRBJ2-2|TRBV29-1
TGCAGCGGAAGGTTGTCCGGGGAGCTGTTTTTT
CSGRLSGELFF
>-|many|TRBJ1-5|TRBV20-1
TGCAGTGCTAGGTTTGGGCTCGCTCAGCCCCAGCATTTT
CSARFGLAQPQHF
>TRBD1|many|TRBJ2-7|TRBV28
TGTGCCAGCAGGGACAGGGGGTATGAGCAGTACTTC
CASRDRGYEQYF
>-|many|TRBJ1-3|TRBV28
TGTGCCAGCGACCAGGACAGTAGTGGAAACACCATATATTTT
CASDQDSSGNTIYF
>-|many|TRBJ2-5|TRBV20-1
TGCAGTGTGGGCACGCAGGGCTTAAGCGAGACCCAGTACTTC
CSVGTQGLSETQYF
>-|many|TRBJ1-2|TRBV5-1
TGCGCCAGCAGCTTGGCGGGGGATGGCTATGGCTACACCTTC
CASSLAGDGYGYTF
>-|many|TRBJ2-3|TRBV20-1
TGCAGTGCCCCCCCAGCCCGCCTGACAGCAGATACGCAGTATTTT
CSAPPARLTADTQYF
>-|few|TRBJ1-5|TRBV6-2/TRBV6-3
TGTGCCAGCAGTTACCGGAGAGAGTATAGCAATCAGCCCCAGAATTTT
CASSYRREYSNQPQNF
>TRBD2|many|TRBJ2-1|TRBV20-1
TGCAGTGCTAGGTTGGGACTAGCGGGAGGTCGTGAGAGGAATGAGCAGTTCTTC
CSARLGLAGGRERNEQFF
>-|many|TRBJ2-3|TRBV5-1
TGCGCCAGCAGCTACAGGGAAGGCCCAGATACGCAGTATTTT
CASSYREGPDTQYF
>-|few|TRBJ2-2|TRBV20-1
TGCAGTGCTAGAGAAGACCGAGACCTTGGTACCGGGGAGCTGTTTTTT
CSAREDRDLGTGELFF
>-|many|TRBJ2-1|TRBV6-2/TRBV6-3
TGTGCCAGCAGTTACAGTCACCCCGCACATGAGCAGTTCTTC
CASSYSHPAHEQFF
>TRBD2|few|TRBJ2-3|TRBV20-1
TGCAGTGCTAGAGCTCTAGCGGCAGATACGCAGTATTTT
CSARALAADTQYF